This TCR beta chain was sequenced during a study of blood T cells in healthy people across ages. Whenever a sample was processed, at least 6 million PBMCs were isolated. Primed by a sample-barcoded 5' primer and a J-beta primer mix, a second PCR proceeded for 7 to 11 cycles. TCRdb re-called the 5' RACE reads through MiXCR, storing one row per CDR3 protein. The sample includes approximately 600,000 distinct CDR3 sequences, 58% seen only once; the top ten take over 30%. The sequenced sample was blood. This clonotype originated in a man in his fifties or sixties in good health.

The DNA for the CDR3 is TGCGCCAGCAGCCCGGACAGGGGGAAGTACGAGCAGTACTTC. It encodes CASSPDRGKYEQYF. The chain joins TRBV5-1 to TRBJ2-7; 10 bases fit TRBD1. CDR1 is SGHRS and CDR2 is YFSETQ in the germline V gene. Trimming removed 4 bases from V and 4 bases from J; junction bases left unmatched: 5. The CDR3 is 14 residues long.